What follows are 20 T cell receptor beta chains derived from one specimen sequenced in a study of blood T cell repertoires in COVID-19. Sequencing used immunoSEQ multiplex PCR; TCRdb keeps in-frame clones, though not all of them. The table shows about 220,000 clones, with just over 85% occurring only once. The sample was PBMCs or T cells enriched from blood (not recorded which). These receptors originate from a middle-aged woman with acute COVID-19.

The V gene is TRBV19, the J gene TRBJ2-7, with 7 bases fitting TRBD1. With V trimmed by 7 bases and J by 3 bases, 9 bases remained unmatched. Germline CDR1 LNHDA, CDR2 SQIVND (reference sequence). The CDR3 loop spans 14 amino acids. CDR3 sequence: CASTKGQDFYEQYF. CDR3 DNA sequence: TGTGCCAGTACCAAAGGACAGGATTTCTACGAGCAGTACTTC.

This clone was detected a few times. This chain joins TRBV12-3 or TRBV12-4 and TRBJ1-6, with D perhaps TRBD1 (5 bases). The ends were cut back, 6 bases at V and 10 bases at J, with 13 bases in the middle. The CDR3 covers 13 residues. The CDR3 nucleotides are TGTGCCAGCAGAGGGGCCAGCCAGTCACCCCTCCACTTT. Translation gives CASRGASQSPLHF.

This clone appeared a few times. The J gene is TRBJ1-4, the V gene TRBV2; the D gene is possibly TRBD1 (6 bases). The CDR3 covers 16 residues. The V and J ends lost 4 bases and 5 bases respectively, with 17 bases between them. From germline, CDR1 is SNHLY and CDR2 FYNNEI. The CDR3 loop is CASSVSLQGRNEKLFF. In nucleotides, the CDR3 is TGTGCCAGCAGTGTATCCCTACAGGGTCGGAATGAAAAACTGTTTTTT. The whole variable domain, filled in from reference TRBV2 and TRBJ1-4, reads EPEVTQTPSHQVTQMGQEVILRCVPISNHLYFYWYRQILGQKVEFLVSFYNNEISEKSEIFDDQFSVERPDGSNFTLKIRSTKLEDSAMYFCASSVSLQGRNEKLFFGSGTQLSVL.

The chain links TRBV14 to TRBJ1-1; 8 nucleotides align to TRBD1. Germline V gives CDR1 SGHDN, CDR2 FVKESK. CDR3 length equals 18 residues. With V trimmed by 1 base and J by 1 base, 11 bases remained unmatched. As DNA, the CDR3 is TGTGCCAGCAGCCAAGTACCTCGGACAGGGTGGAAGAACACTGAAGCTTTCTTT. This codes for CASSQVPRTGWKNTEAFF.

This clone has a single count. The CDR3 loop reads CASSETSLYWAPLHF. The CDR3 DNA reads TGTGCCAGCAGCGAGACAAGCCTATATTGGGCACCCCTCCACTTT. This chain uses TRBV11-1 with TRBJ1-6, with unresolved D. The germline gives CDR1 SGHAT, CDR2 FQDESV (reference sequence). The CDR3 covers 15 residues. V gave up 5 bases and J gave up 11 bases, with 19 bases separating them.

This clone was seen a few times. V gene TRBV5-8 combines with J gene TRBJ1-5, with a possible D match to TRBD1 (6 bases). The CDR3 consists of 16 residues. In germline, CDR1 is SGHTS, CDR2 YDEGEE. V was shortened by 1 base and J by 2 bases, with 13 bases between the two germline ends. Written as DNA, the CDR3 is TGTGCCAGCAGCTTGAATAAGGGACACCGCAATCAGCCCCAGCATTTT. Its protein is CASSLNKGHRNQPQHF.

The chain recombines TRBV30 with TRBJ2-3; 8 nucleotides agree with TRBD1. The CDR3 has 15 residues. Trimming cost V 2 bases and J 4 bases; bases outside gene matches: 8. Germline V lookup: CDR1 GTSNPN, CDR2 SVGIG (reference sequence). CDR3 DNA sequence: TGTGCCTGGAGTCTCCGGACAGGGTACGCAGATACGCAGTATTTT. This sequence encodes CAWSLRTGYADTQYF. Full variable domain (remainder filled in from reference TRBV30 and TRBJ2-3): SQTIHQWPATLVQPVGSPLSLECTVEGTSNPNLYWYRQAAGRGLQLLFYSVGIGQISSEVPQNLSASRPQDRQFILSSKKLLLSDSGFYLCAWSLRTGYADTQYFGPGTRLTVL.

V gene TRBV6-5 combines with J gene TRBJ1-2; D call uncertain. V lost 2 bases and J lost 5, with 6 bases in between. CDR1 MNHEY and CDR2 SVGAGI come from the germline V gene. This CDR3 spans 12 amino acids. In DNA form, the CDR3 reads TGTGCCAGCAGTTACAACAGTTATGGCTACACCTTC. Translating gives CASSYNSYGYTF.

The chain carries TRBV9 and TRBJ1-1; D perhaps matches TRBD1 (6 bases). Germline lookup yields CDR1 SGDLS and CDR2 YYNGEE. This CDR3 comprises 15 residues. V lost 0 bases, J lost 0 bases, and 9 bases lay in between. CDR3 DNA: TGTGCCAGCAGCGTAGTGGGACAAATGAACACTGAAGCTTTCTTT. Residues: CASSVVGQMNTEAFF. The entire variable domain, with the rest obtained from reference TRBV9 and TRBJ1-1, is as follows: DSGVTQTPKHLITATGQRVTLRCSPRSGDLSVYWYQQSLDQGLQFLIQYYNGEERAKGNILERFSAQQFPDLHSELNLSSLELGDSALYFCASSVVGQMNTEAFFGQGTRLTVV.

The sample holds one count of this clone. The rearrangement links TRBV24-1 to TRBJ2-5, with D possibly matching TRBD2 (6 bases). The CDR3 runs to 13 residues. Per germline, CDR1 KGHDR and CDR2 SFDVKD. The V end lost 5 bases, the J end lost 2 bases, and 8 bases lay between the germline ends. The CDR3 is CATSARGQETQYF. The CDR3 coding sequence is TGTGCCACCAGTGCCCGGGGGCAAGAGACCCAGTACTTC.

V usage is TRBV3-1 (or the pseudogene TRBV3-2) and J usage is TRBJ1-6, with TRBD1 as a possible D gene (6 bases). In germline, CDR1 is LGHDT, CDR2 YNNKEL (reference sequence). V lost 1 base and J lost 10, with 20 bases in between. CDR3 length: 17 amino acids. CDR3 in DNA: TGTGCCAGCAGCCAAGGTGGAGGGGGGGGAATAGGCTCACCCCTCCACTTT. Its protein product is CASSQGGGGGIGSPLHF.

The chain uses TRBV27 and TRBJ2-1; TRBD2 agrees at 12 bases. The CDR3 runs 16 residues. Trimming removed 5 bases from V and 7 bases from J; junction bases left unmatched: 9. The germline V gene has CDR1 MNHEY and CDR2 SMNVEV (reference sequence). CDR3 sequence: CASSETLAGGRNEQFF. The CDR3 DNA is TGTGCCAGCAGTGAGACCCTAGCGGGGGGGCGGAATGAGCAGTTCTTC.

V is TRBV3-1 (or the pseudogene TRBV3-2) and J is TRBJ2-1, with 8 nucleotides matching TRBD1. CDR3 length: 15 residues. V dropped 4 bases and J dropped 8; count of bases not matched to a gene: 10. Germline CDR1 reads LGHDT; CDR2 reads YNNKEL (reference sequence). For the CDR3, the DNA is TGTGCCAGCAGCCCGGATCCGGGACAGGTTGATGAGCAGTTCTTC. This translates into CASSPDPGQVDEQFF.

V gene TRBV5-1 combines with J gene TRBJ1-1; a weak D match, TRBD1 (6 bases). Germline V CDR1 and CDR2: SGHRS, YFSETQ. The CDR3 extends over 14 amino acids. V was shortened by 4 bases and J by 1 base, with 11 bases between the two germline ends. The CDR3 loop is CASSPKQGNTEAFF. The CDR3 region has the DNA TGCGCCAGCAGCCCCAAACAGGGGAACACTGAAGCTTTCTTT.

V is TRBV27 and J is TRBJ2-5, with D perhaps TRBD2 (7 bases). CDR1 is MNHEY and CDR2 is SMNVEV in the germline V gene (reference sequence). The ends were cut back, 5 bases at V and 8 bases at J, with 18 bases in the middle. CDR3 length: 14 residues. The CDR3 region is CASSPTGGGPTQYF. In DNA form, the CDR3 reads TGTGCCAGCAGTCCCACTGGCGGGGGCCCAACCCAGTACTTC.

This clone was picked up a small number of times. The CDR3 nucleotides are TGCGCCAGCAGCCAAGATAAGATGCGGCCTGACAATGAGCAGTTCTTC. This encodes CASSQDKMRPDNEQFF. This chain joins TRBV4-1 and TRBJ2-1; D is unresolved. V lost 0 bases and J lost 5, with 14 bases in between. This CDR3 has 16 amino acids. The germline V gene has CDR1 MGHRA and CDR2 YSYEKL.

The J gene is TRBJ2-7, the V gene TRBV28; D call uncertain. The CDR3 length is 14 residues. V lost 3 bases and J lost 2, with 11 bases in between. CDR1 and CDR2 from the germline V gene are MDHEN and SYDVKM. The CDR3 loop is CASSFKAGTYEQYF. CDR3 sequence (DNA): TGTGCCAGCAGTTTCAAGGCAGGTACCTACGAGCAGTACTTC.

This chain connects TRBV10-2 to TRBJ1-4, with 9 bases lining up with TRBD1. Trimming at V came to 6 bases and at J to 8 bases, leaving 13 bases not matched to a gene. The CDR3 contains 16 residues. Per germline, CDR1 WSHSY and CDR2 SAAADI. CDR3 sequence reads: CASRGDYRGLEEKLFF. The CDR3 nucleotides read TGCGCCAGCAGAGGGGATTACAGGGGGCTAGAAGAAAAACTGTTTTTT.

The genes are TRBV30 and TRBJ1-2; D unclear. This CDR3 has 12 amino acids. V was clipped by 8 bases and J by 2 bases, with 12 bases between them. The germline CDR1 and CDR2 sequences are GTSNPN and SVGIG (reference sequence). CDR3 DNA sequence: TGTGCCGCCCGAGCGGGGAACTATGGCTACACCTTC. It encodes CAARAGNYGYTF. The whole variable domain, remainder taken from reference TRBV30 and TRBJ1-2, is SQTIHQWPATLVQPVGSPLSLECTVEGTSNPNLYWYRQAAGRGLQLLFYSVGIGQISSEVPQNLSASRPQDRQFILSSKKLLLSDSGFYLCAARAGNYGYTFGSGTRLTVV.

In nucleotides, the CDR3 is TGTGCCAGCAGCCTCGGGAACAATCAGCCCCAGCATTTT. As protein: CASSLGNNQPQHF. This chain uses TRBV7-9 with TRBJ1-5, with unresolved D. CDR3 length equals 13 residues. The germline V and J ends were trimmed by 5 bases and 3 bases, with 8 bases remaining between them. From germline, CDR1 is SEHNR and CDR2 FQNEAQ (reference sequence).